This T cell receptor beta chain was observed in a study of Ad26.COV2.S vaccination and SARS-CoV-2 variants. The protocol was immunoSEQ multiplex PCR, while the TCRdb copy is restricted to in-frame clones and leaves out a portion. In the table there are 380,000 or so clones, roughly nine tenths of which are singletons. V was clipped by 2 bases and J by 1 base, with 7 bases between them. Germline V lookup: CDR1 SGHNT, CDR2 YYREEE (reference sequence). The length of the CDR3 is 15 residues. Only one count was recorded for this clone. Stated treatment: some 19 received Ad26.COV2.S at low or high dose, single or two shots; about five received placebo; per-sample allocation not given. Each sample was drawn 63 days after the first injection (of vaccine or placebo).

The chain joins TRBV5-4 to TRBJ2-6; maybe TRBD1 (5 bases). The material sequenced was peripheral blood, taken in a trial of Ad26.COV2.S vaccine versus placebo. The receptor was isolated from a person aged 18 to 65 who received the Ad26.COV2.S COVID-19 vaccine or a placebo. The CDR3 is CASSLSGSGANVLTF. DNA of the CDR3: TGTGCCAGCAGCTTATCAGGGTCTGGGGCCAACGTCCTGACTTTC. The full variable domain, completed using reference TRBV5-4 and TRBJ2-6, is ETGVTQSPTHLIKTRGQQVTLRCSSQSGHNTVSWYQQALGQGPQFIFQYYREEENGRGNFPPRFSGLQFPNYSSELNVNALELDDSALYLCASSLSGSGANVLTFGAGSRLTVL.